One and the same sample provided the 21 T cell receptor beta chains below, sequenced in a study of T cell responses to AZD1222 COVID-19 vaccine. Only in-frame clones appear in the TCRdb table, and some are missing; sequencing was by immunoSEQ multiplex PCR. This sample has approximately 100,000 clones, with 85% to 90% found just once. The sequences come from peripheral blood, collected on day 0 of AZD1222 vaccination. These receptor sequences come from an adult in good health.

The chain couples TRBV19 to TRBJ2-3, with D uncertain. Germline values: CDR1 LNHDA, CDR2 SQIVND (reference sequence). The CDR3 spans 12 residues. V lost 1 base to trimming and J lost 3 bases, with 2 bases between them. The CDR3 DNA follows: TGTGCCAGTAGTATAGGGACAGATACGCAGTATTTT. The encoded protein is CASSIGTDTQYF.

The chain has TRBV30 and TRBJ2-1; 8 positions match TRBD2. Germline assignment: CDR1 GTSNPN and CDR2 SVGIG (reference sequence). The CDR3 is made up of 13 amino acids. Losses at the gene ends were 3 bases for V and 5 bases for J; bases not matched to a gene: 3. CDR3 protein: CAWSHGGDNEQFF. CDR3 DNA: TGTGCCTGGAGCCACGGGGGGGACAATGAGCAGTTCTTC.

The chain recombines TRBV29-1 with TRBJ1-2, with 8 bases identical to TRBD1. This CDR3 comprises 13 residues. The V gene end was trimmed by 3 bases and the J gene end by 3 bases; junction bases not matched to a gene: 3. Germline CDR1 and CDR2: SQVTM and ANQGSEA. CDR3 nucleotides: TGCAGCGTTGAGGACAGGGAAGACTATGGCTACACCTTC. It encodes CSVEDREDYGYTF. Full variable domain (outside the CDR3, taken from reference TRBV29-1 and TRBJ1-2): SAVISQKPSRDICQRGTSLTIQCQVDSQVTMMFWYRQQPGQSLTLIATANQGSEATYESGFVIDKFPISRPNLTFSTLTVSNMSPEDSSIYLCSVEDREDYGYTFGSGTRLTVV.

V gene TRBV7-2 combines with J gene TRBJ1-3, with no clear D. Germline V gene lookup returns CDR1 SGHTA and CDR2 FQGNSA. This CDR3 is 14 amino acids long. Trimming shortened V by 1 base and J by 0 bases, and 4 bases separated the two germline ends. CDR3 in amino acids: CASSLGASGNTIYF. The CDR3 DNA reads TGTGCCAGCAGCTTAGGGGCCTCTGGAAACACCATATATTTT.

The chain joins TRBV20-1 to TRBJ2-7; 9 positions match TRBD1. CDR3 length: 15 amino acids. Trimming cost V 3 bases and J 3 bases; bases outside gene matches: 9. Germline CDR1 reads DFQATT; CDR2 reads SNEGSKA (reference sequence). CDR3 bases: TGCAGTGCTAGTAAGTTTCCGGGACAGGGCTACGAGCAGTACTTC. The encoded protein is CSASKFPGQGYEQYF.

V and J are TRBV27 and TRBJ1-2; D is unresolved. In germline, CDR1 is MNHEY, CDR2 SMNVEV (reference sequence). The CDR3 is 12 amino acids. Trimming took off 6 bases at V and 8 bases at J, with 13 bases between the two ends. The CDR3 region has the DNA TGTGCCAGCAGACCCACCGAGGGCGGCTACACCTTC. It specifies CASRPTEGGYTF.

The chain is built from TRBV24-1 and TRBJ2-5; a weak D match, TRBD1 (5 bases). The length of the CDR3 is 15 residues. CDR1 and CDR2 from the germline V gene are KGHDR and SFDVKD. V was clipped by 6 bases and J by 2 bases, with 15 bases between them. The CDR3 sequence is CATSRTGRRQETQYF. In DNA form, the CDR3 reads TGTGCCACCAGTCGAACAGGTAGACGTCAAGAGACCCAGTACTTC.

This chain links TRBV6-5 with TRBJ2-7, with 7 bases lining up with TRBD1. V shed 9 bases, J shed 6 bases, and the junction held 17 bases outside the gene matches. This CDR3 region has 15 residues. CDR1 and CDR2 (germline): MNHEY, SVGAGI. In DNA, the CDR3 is TGTGCCAGTAGCCCGACAGGGATAGTGGCGGGCGAGCAGTACTTC. This translates into CASSPTGIVAGEQYF.

This chain connects TRBV28 to TRBJ1-6, with a tentative D call TRBD1 (6 bases). Germline loops: CDR1 MDHEN, CDR2 SYDVKM. The CDR3 has 16 amino acids. The ends were cut back, 2 bases at V and 8 bases at J, with 16 bases in the middle. CDR3 sequence: CASSLKVSGVDSPLHF. The CDR3 DNA follows: TGTGCCAGCAGTTTAAAGGTGTCAGGGGTGGATTCACCCCTCCACTTT.

This chain links TRBV28 with TRBJ1-2, with 9 bases that match TRBD1. The V gene end was trimmed by 8 bases and the J gene end by 4 bases; junction bases not matched to a gene: 8. The CDR3 spans 14 residues. Germline assignment: CDR1 MDHEN and CDR2 SYDVKM. The CDR3, as DNA: TGTGCCAGCCACTGGGACAGGGTTGCCTATGGCTACACCTTC. Protein: CASHWDRVAYGYTF.

V is TRBV9 and J is TRBJ1-6; possible D gene TRBD1, 6 bases. V shed 2 bases and J shed 7 bases, with 13 bases lying between them. CDR1 is SGDLS and CDR2 is YYNGEE in the germline V gene. This CDR3 is built from 15 residues. The CDR3 region has the DNA TGTGCCAGCAGCGTGGGTATGGACAGCAATTCACCCCTCCACTTT. Translating gives CASSVGMDSNSPLHF.

The CDR3 sequence: CSTLWGGNEQFF. CDR3 in DNA: TGCAGCACCCTATGGGGGGGAAATGAGCAGTTCTTC. This chain joins TRBV29-1 and TRBJ2-1, with TRBD2 matching 7 bases. There are 12 residues in the CDR3. Trimming cost V 8 bases and J 7 bases; bases outside gene matches: 8. The germline gives CDR1 SQVTM, CDR2 ANQGSEA.

The V and J genes are TRBV5-8 and TRBJ1-1; no reliable D call. The germline gives CDR1 SGHTS, CDR2 YDEGEE. Trimming stripped 4 bases from V and 1 base from J, with 14 bases between. The CDR3 runs 15 residues. The CDR3 nucleotides read TGTGCCAGCAGCCCGAGAACAAATCCGAACACTGAAGCTTTCTTT. Translating gives CASSPRTNPNTEAFF.

This clone was seen only once. The chain recombines TRBV28 with TRBJ1-2, with 8 bases lining up with TRBD1. The germline gives CDR1 MDHEN, CDR2 SYDVKM. V was clipped by 3 bases and J by 5 bases; unmatched bases: 8. The CDR3 has 15 residues. The CDR3 here is CASSFWAGGKYGYTF. In DNA form, the CDR3 reads TGTGCCAGCAGTTTTTGGGCAGGGGGCAAGTATGGCTACACCTTC.

The chain carries TRBV28 and TRBJ2-4; TRBD1 matches at 8 bases. Per the germline V gene, CDR1 is MDHEN and CDR2 is SYDVKM. There are 14 residues in the CDR3. With 7 bases clipped from V and 7 bases from J, the junction kept 9 bases outside the gene matches. The CDR3 is CASIKTGEWNIQYF. The CDR3, as DNA: TGTGCCAGCATCAAGACAGGGGAATGGAACATTCAGTACTTC.

The genes are TRBV28 and TRBJ2-3, with D perhaps TRBD1 or TRBD2 (5 bases each). The CDR3 is 15 amino acids. V gave up 5 bases and J gave up 2 bases, with 14 bases separating them. Germline values: CDR1 MDHEN, CDR2 SYDVKM. The CDR3 loop is CASSPLRGPTDTQYF. CDR3 coding DNA: TGTGCCAGCAGTCCGCTCCGGGGACCCACAGATACGCAGTATTTT.

The genes are TRBV12-2 and TRBJ2-2; TRBD1 is the table's D call, not checked against the DNA. TRBV12-2 is assigned pseudogene status. The CDR3 spans 22 residues. In nucleotides, the CDR3 is TGTGCAAGTCGCTTACCATATCTCCCCCGGATCCCGACAGTAATGACACCCGGGGAGCTGTTTTTT. Translation gives CASRLPYLPRIPTVMTPGELFF.

J is TRBJ1-5 and V is TRBV28, with D unresolved. The germline V gene has CDR1 MDHEN and CDR2 SYDVKM. The V and J ends lost 7 bases and 1 base respectively, with 20 bases between them. This CDR3 region has 17 residues. The CDR3 spells CASTLRGLGRSNQPQHF. CDR3 nucleotides: TGTGCCAGCACCTTGAGAGGGTTAGGTCGAAGCAATCAGCCCCAGCATTTT.

The gene calls are TRBV3-1 (or the pseudogene TRBV3-2) and TRBJ2-7; D possibly corresponds to TRBD2 (5 bases). This CDR3 region has 15 residues. Trimming took off 1 base at V and 2 bases at J, with 12 bases between the two ends. The germline V gene has CDR1 LGHDT and CDR2 YNNKEL (reference sequence). The CDR3 reads CASSQGTDGTYEQYF. The CDR3 nucleotides read TGTGCCAGCAGCCAAGGGACGGACGGGACCTACGAGCAGTACTTC.

The J gene is TRBJ2-7, the V gene TRBV5-1; 7 nucleotides match TRBD1. The CDR3 contains 14 residues. Germline V gene lookup returns CDR1 SGHRS and CDR2 YFSETQ. Losses at the gene ends were 4 bases for V and 6 bases for J; bases not matched to a gene: 10. Written as DNA, the CDR3 is TGCGCCAGCAGCCCGGGACAGTCATTCAGCGAGCAGTACTTC. Its translation is CASSPGQSFSEQYF.

V and J are TRBV30 and TRBJ1-2; 7 bases fit TRBD1. The CDR3 covers 18 residues. V was pared by 5 bases and J by 2 bases, with 20 bases of the junction left unmatched. Germline-derived CDR1 and CDR2 are GTSNPN and SVGIG (reference sequence). This chain's CDR3 is CAWDPFGTVKEGNYGYTF. CDR3 coding DNA: TGTGCCTGGGATCCGTTTGGGACAGTTAAGGAAGGAAACTATGGCTACACCTTC.